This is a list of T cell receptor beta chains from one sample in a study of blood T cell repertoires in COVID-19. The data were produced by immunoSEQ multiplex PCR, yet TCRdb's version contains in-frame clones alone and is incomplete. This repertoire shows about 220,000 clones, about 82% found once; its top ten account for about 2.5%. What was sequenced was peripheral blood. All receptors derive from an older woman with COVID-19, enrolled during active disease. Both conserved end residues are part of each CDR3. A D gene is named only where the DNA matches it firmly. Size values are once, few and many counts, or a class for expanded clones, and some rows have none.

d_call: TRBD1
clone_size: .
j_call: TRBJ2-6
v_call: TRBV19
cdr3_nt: TGTGCCAGTAGTCTGGGACAGGGCTCTGGGGCCAACGTCCTGACTTTC
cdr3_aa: CASSLGQGSGANVLTF

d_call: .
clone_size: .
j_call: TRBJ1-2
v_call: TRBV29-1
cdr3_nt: TGCAGCGTTGGACAGACACCAACTTATGGCTACACCTTC
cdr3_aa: CSVGQTPTYGYTF

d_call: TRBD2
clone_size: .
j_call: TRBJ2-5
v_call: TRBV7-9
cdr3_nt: TGTGCCAGTTCATGGGGTAGCGGGAGGGAAGAGACCCAGTACTTC
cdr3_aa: CASSWGSGREETQYF

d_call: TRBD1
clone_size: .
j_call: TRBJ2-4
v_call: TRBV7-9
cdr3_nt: TGTGCCAGCAGCTTAGGAGACAGGGGAAACATTCAGTACTTC
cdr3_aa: CASSLGDRGNIQYF

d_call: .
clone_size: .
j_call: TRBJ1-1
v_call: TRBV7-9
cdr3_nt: TGTGCCAGCAGCTTAGGCAGGAACGCTAACACTGAAGCTTTCTTT
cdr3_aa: CASSLGRNANTEAFF

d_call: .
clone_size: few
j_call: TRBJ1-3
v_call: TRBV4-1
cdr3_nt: TGCGCCAGCAGCCAAGAAGGACAACTGACTGGAAACACCATATATTTT
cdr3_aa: CASSQEGQLTGNTIYF

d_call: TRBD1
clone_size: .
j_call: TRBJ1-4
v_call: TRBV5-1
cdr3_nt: TGCGCCAGCAGCTTACAGGGGTCTAATGAAAAACTGTTTTTT
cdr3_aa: CASSLQGSNEKLFF

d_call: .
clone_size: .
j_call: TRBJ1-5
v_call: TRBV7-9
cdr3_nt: TGTGCCAGCAGCTTTTATAAAGGGGGGGTAAGCAATCAGCCCCAGCATTTT
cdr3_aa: CASSFYKGGVSNQPQHF

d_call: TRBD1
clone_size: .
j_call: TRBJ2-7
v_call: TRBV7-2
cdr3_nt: TGTGCCAGCAGCTTGGACAGGCCAAAGTACGAGCAGTACTTC
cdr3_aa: CASSLDRPKYEQYF

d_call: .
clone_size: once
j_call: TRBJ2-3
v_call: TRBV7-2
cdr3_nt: TGTGCCAGCAGCCCAGCGCCGATCACAGATACGCAGTATTTT
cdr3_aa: CASSPAPITDTQYF

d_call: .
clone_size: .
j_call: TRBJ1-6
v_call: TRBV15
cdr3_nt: TGTGCCACCAGCAGAGGTCGCGGGGGGCCGAATTCACCCCTCCACTTT
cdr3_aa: CATSRGRGGPNSPLHF

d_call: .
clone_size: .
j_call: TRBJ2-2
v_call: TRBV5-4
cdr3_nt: TGTGCCAGCAGCCCGGTGCGAGAGCTCACCGGGGAGCTGTTTTTT
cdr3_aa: CASSPVRELTGELFF

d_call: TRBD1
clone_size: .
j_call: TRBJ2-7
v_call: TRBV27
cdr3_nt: TGTGCCAGCAGTATGTACAGGGGGGTCTACGAGCAGTACTTC
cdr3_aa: CASSMYRGVYEQYF

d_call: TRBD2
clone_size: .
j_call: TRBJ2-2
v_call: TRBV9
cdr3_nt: TGTGCCAGCAGCGCCCTTCTAGCGGGGGGGAACACCGGGGAGCTGTTTTTT
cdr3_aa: CASSALLAGGNTGELFF

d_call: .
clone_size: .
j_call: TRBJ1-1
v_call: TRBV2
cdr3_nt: TGTGCCAGCAGGGAGACGGAGATGAACACTGAAGCTTTCTTT
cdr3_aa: CASRETEMNTEAFF

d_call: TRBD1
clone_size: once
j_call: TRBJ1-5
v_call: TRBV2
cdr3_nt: TGTGCCAGCAGTGATCTGGACAGGGGGAATCAGCCCCAGCATTTT
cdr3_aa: CASSDLDRGNQPQHF

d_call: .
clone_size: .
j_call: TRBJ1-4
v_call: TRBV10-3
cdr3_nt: TGTGCCATCGGATTACAGGGTTATAATGAAAAACTGTTTTTT
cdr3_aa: CAIGLQGYNEKLFF

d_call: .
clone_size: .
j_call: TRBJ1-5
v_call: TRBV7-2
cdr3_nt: TGTGCCAGCAGCTTCGCTAACCAGCCCCAGCATTTT
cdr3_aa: CASSFANQPQHF

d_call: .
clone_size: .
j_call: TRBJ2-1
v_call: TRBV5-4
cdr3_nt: TGTGCCAGCAGCTTGGCCCAGGTTAAATACAATGAGCAGTTCTTC
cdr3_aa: CASSLAQVKYNEQFF

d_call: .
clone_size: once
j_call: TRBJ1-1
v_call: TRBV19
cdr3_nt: TGTGCCAGTACCTTGACAGAGAACACTGAAGCTTTCTTT
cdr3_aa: CASTLTENTEAFF

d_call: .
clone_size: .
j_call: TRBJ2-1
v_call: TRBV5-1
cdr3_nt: TGCGCCAGCAGCTCCTCACCTAGGGGCGATGAGCAGTTCTTC
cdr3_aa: CASSSSPRGDEQFF

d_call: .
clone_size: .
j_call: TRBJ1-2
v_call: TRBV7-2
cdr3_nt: TGTGCCAGCAGCTTAGCTTCCAGTCGGGGGAGCGGTGGCTACACCTTC
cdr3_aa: CASSLASSRGSGGYTF

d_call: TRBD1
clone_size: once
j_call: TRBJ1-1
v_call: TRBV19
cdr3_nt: TGTGCCAGTAGTGGACAGGGGGGGGACACTGAAGCTTTCTTT
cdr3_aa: CASSGQGGDTEAFF

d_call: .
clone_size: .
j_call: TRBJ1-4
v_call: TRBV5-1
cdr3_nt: TGCGCCAGCAGCCCCCTTCAGGGAGGGGAAAAACTGTTTTTT
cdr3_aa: CASSPLQGGEKLFF

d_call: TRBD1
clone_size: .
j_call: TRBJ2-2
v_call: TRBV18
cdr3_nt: TGTGCCAGCTCCCCCGACAGGGCTGACACCGGGGAGCTGTTTTTT
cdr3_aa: CASSPDRADTGELFF

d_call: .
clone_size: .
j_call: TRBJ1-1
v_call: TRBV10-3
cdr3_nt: TGTGCCATCACCAGATCGGGGGAGAACACTGAAGCTTTCTTT
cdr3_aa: CAITRSGENTEAFF

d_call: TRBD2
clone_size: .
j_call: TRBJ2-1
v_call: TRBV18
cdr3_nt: TGTGCCAGCTCACCCTCGGGCGGGAGCAATGAGCAGTTCTTC
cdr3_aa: CASSPSGGSNEQFF

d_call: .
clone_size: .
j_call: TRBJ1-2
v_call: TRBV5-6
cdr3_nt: TGTGCCAGCAGCTTGGCCCCTACGGGCTACACCTTC
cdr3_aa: CASSLAPTGYTF

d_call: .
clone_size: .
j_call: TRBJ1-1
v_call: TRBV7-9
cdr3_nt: TGTGCCAGCAGCTTCGCGGCAGGGAAGGTGAACACTGAAGCTTTCTTT
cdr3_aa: CASSFAAGKVNTEAFF

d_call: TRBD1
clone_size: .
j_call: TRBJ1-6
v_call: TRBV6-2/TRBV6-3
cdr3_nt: TGTGCCAGCAGTTACGCATCCGGGACAGGATTCAATTCACCCCTCCACTTT
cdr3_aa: CASSYASGTGFNSPLHF

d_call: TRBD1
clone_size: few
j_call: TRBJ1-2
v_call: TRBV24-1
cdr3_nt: TGTGCCACCAACTTTCGGGTGGGACAGGGTTATGGCTACACCTTC
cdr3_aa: CATNFRVGQGYGYTF

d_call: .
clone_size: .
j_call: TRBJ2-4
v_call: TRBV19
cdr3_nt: TGTGCCAGTAGTCGGGGGCGACAGGGTTTTTCTCCGGACATTCAGTACTTC
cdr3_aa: CASSRGRQGFSPDIQYF

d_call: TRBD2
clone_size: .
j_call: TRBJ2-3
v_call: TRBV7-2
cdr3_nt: TGTGCCAGCAGCCCCGCGAGTCGGGGGGTCGCAGATACGCAGTATTTT
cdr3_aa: CASSPASRGVADTQYF

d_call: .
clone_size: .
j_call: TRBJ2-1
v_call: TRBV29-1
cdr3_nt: TGCAGCGTTGAAGGTCACGGGAGATCCTACAATGAGCAGTTCTTC
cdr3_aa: CSVEGHGRSYNEQFF

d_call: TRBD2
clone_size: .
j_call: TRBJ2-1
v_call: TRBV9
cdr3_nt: TGTGCCAGCAGCCCCCAGACTAGCGGGAATGAGCAGTTCTTC
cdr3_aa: CASSPQTSGNEQFF

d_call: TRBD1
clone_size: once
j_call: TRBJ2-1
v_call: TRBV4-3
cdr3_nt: TGCGCCAGCAGCCTGGGGACAGGGGGCGTAAATGAGCAGTTCTTC
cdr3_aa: CASSLGTGGVNEQFF

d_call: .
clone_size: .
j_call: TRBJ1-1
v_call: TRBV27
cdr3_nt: TGTGCCAGTAAACAGGGTACGGCTGAAGCTTTCTTT
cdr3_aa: CASKQGTAEAFF

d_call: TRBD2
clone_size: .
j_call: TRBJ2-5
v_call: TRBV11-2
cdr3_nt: TGTGCCAGGCCGACCGGGACTAGCGGGGGGAAGGAGACCCAGTACTTC
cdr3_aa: CARPTGTSGGKETQYF

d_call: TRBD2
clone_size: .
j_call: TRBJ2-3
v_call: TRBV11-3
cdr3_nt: TGTGCCAGCAGCTTCACCGGGACTAGCGGGGGGGGCGACACAGATACGCAGTATTTT
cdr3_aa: CASSFTGTSGGGDTDTQYF

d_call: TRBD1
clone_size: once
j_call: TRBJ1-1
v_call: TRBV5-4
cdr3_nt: TGTGCCAGCAGCTACCGGGACAGGCCCAACACTGAAGCTTTCTTT
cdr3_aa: CASSYRDRPNTEAFF

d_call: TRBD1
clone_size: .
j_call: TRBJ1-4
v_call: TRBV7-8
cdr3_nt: TGTGCCAGCAGCTTCGGACAGGTCTTTAATGAAAAACTGTTTTTT
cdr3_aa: CASSFGQVFNEKLFF

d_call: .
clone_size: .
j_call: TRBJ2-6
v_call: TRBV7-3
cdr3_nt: TGTGCCAGCAGTCGCTCTGGGGCCAACGTCCTGACTTTC
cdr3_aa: CASSRSGANVLTF